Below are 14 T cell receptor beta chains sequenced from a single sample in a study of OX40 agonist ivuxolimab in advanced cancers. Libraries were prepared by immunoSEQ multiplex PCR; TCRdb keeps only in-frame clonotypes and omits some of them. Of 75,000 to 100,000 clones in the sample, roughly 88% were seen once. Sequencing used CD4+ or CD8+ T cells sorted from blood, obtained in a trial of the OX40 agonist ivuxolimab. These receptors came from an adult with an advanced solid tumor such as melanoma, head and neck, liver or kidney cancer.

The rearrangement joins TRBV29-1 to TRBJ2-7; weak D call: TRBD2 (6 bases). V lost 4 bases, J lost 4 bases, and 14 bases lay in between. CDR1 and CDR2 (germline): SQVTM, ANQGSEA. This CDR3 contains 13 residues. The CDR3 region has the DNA TGCAGCGTTGGGCGGGGACTTTATTACGAGCAGTACTTC. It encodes CSVGRGLYYEQYF.

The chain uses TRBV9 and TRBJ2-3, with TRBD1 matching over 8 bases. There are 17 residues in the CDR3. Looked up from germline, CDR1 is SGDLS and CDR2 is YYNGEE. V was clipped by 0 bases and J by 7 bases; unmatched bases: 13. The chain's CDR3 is CASSVEGAGGVLNTQYF. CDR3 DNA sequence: TGTGCCAGCAGCGTAGAGGGGGCAGGGGGCGTTTTAAATACGCAGTATTTT. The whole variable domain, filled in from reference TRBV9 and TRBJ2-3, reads DSGVTQTPKHLITATGQRVTLRCSPRSGDLSVYWYQQSLDQGLQFLIQYYNGEERAKGNILERFSAQQFPDLHSELNLSSLELGDSALYFCASSVEGAGGVLNTQYFGPGTRLTVL.

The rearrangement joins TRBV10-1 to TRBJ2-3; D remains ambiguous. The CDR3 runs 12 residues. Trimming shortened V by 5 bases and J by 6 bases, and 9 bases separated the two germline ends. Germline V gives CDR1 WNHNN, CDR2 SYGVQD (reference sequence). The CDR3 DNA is TGCGCCAGCAGTCCCTCTCTCGATACGCAGTATTTT. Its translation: CASSPSLDTQYF.

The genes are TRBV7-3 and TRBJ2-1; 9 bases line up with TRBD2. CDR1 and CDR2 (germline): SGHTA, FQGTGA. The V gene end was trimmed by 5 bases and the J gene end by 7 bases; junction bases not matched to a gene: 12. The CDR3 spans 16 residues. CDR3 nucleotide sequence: TGTGCCAGCAGCGAGGGGACTAGCCTTTTAAGTAATGAGCAGTTCTTC. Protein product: CASSEGTSLLSNEQFF.

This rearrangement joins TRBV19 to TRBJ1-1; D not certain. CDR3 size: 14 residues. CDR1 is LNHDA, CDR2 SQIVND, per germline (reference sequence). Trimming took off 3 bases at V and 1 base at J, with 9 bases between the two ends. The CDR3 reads CASSIAISNTEAFF. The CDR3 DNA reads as TGTGCCAGTAGTATCGCGATATCGAACACTGAAGCTTTCTTT. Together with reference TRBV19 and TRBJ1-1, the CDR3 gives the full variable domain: DGGITQSPKYLFRKEGQNVTLSCEQNLNHDAMYWYRQDPGQGLRLIYYSQIVNDFQKGDIAEGYSVSREKKESFPLTVTSAQKNPTAFYLCASSIAISNTEAFFGQGTRLTVV.

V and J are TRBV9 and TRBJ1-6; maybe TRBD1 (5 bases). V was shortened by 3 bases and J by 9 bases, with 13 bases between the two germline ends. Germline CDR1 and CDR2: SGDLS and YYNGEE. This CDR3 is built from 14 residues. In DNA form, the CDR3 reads TGTGCCAGCAGCGCAGGAGCCGGGGCTTCACCCCTCCACTTT. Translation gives CASSAGAGASPLHF.

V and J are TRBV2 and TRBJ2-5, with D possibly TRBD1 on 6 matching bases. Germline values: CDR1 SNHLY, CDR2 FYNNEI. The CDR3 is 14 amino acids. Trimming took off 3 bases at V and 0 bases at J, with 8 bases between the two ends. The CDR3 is CASSDNRDQETQYF. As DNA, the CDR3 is TGTGCCAGCAGTGACAACAGGGACCAAGAGACCCAGTACTTC.

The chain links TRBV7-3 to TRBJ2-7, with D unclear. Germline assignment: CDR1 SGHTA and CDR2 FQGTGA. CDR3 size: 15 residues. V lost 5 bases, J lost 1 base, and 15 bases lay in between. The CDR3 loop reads CASSASPTPSYEQYF. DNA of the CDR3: TGTGCCAGCAGCGCTTCCCCGACACCATCCTACGAGCAGTACTTC.

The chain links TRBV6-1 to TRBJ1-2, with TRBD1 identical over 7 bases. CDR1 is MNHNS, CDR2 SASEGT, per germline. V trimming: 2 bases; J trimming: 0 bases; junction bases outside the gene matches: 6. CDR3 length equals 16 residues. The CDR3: CASSESGQTSNYGYTF. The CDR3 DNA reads TGTGCCAGCAGTGAATCGGGACAGACCTCTAACTATGGCTACACCTTC.

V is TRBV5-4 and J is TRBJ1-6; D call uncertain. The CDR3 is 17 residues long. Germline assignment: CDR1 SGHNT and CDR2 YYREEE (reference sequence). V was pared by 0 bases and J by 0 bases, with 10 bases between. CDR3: CASSLGAASSYNSPLHF. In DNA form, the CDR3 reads TGTGCCAGCAGCTTGGGGGCGGCGAGCTCCTATAATTCACCCCTCCACTTT. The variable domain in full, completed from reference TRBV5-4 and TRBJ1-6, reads ETGVTQSPTHLIKTRGQQVTLRCSSQSGHNTVSWYQQALGQGPQFIFQYYREEENGRGNFPPRFSGLQFPNYSSELNVNALELDDSALYLCASSLGAASSYNSPLHFGNGTRLTVT.

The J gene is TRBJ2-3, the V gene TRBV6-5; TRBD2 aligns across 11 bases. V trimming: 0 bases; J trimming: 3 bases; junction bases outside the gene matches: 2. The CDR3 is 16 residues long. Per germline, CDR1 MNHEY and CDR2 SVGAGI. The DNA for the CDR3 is TGTGCCAGCAGTTACTCCTTAGCGGGAGGGACAGATACGCAGTATTTT. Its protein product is CASSYSLAGGTDTQYF.

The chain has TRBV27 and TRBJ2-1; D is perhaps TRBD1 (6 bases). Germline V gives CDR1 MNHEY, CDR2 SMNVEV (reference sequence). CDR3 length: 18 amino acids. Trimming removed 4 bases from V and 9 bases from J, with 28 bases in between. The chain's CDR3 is CASSSDPRVGTTAVEQFF. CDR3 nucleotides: TGTGCCAGCAGTTCGGACCCCAGGGTCGGGACAACCGCCGTTGAGCAGTTCTTC.

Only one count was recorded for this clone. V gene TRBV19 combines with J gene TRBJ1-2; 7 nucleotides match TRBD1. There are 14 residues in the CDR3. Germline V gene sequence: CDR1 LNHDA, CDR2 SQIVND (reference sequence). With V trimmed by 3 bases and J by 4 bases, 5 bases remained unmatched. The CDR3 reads CASSIRDSPYGYTF. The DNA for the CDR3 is TGTGCCAGTAGTATCCGGGACAGTCCCTATGGCTACACCTTC.

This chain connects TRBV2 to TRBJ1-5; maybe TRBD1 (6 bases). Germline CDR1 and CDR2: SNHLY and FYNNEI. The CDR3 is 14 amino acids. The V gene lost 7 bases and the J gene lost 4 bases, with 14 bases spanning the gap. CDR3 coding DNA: TGTGCCAGCACCATAACAGGGATGAATCAGCCCCAGCATTTT. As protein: CASTITGMNQPQHF.